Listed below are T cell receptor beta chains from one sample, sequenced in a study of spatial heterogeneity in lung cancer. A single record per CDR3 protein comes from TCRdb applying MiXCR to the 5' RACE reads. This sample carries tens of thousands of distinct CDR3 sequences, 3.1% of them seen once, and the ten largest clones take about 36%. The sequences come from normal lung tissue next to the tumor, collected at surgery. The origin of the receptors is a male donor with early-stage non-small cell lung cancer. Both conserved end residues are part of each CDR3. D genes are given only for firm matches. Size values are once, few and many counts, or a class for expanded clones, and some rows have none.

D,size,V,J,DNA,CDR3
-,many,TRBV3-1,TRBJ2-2,TGTGCCAGCAGCCAATCTCTGCGGGGGAACACCGGGGAGCTGTTTTTT,CASSQSLRGNTGELFF
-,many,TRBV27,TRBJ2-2,TGTGCCAGCAGTCTAGGAGTGATTACCACTACGAACACCGGGGAGCTGTTTTTT,CASSLGVITTTNTGELFF
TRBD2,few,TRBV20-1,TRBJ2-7,TGCAGTGCCCTGGGACTAGGCCTACGAGAGCAGTACTTC,CSALGLGLREQYF
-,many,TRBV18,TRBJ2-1,TGTGCCAGCTCACTACCTCCCACCATCTGGGATGAGCAGTTCTTC,CASSLPPTIWDEQFF
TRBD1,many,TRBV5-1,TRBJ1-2,TGCGCCAGCAGCCCGATTAATACAGGGGGCTCCAGTGGCTACACCTTC,CASSPINTGGSSGYTF
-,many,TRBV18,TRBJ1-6,TGTGCCAGCTCACCCAAGTCTTTTCCCCTCCACTTT,CASSPKSFPLHF
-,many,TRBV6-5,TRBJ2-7,TGTGCCAGCAGAATCCAGACAGGTGGGGCCTACGAGCAGTACTTC,CASRIQTGGAYEQYF
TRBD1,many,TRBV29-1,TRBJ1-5,TGCAGCGTCTTAGGACAGGGCGGGCAGCCCCAGCATTTT,CSVLGQGGQPQHF
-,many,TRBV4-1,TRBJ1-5,TGCGCCAGCAGCCTTTCCGGCGGGCAGGGGCAGCCCCAGCATTTT,CASSLSGGQGQPQHF
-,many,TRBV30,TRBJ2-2,TGTGCCTGGAGTGCCACTCGGGCAATCAACACCGGGGAGCTGTTTTTT,CAWSATRAINTGELFF
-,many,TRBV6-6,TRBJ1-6,TGTGCCAGCAACCGCCTAGGGGAAGGGTCACCCCTCCACTTT,CASNRLGEGSPLHF
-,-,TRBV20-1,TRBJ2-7,TGCAGTGCCGACGAGGGCATCCTCTACGAGCAGTACTTC,CSADEGILYEQYF
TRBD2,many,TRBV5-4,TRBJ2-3,TGTGCCACCGGGACTAACACAGATACGCAGTATTTT,CATGTNTDTQYF
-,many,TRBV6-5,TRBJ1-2,TGTGCCAGCAGAATGGGAGGGGGACACGATGGCTACACCTTC,CASRMGGGHDGYTF
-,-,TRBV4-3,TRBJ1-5,TGCACCAGCAGCCAAGACAGCTTGGGGAATCAGCCCCAGCATTTT,CTSSQDSLGNQPQHF
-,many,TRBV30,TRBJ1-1,TGTGCCTGGAGCACCTTCCGGGGGGCGAATTCCGGAGCTTTCTTT,CAWSTFRGANSGAFF
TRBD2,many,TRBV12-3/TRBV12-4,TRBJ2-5,TGTGCCAGCAGTCGGACTAGCGGGAAAGAGACCCAGTACTTC,CASSRTSGKETQYF
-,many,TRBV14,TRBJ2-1,TGTGCCAGCAGCCACCTAAGGGAGCAGTTCTTC,CASSHLREQFF
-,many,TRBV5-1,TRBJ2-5,TGCGCCAGCAGCTTGGTGGGTAGCGGTAAAGAGACCCAGTACTTC,CASSLVGSGKETQYF
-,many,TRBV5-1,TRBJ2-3,TGCGCCAGCAGCTTTGGGGAGAGCACAGATACGCAGTATTTT,CASSFGESTDTQYF
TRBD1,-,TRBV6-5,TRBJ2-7,TGTGCCAGCAGTTTTGCCGGGACAGGGGTCCACGAGCAGTACTTC,CASSFAGTGVHEQYF
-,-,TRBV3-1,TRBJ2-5,TGTGCCAGCAGCTCCCAGGGCGCTGGAACCCAGTACTTC,CASSSQGAGTQYF
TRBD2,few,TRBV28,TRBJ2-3,TGTGCCAGCAGCGCGTCTAGCGGGGTCACAGATACGCAGTATTTT,CASSASSGVTDTQYF
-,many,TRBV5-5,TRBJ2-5,TGTGCCAGCGGACAAGAGACCCAGTACTTC,CASGQETQYF
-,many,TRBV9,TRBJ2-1,TGTGCCAGCAGCGTATCGTGGGGGGCAGGCTACAATGAGCAGTTCTTC,CASSVSWGAGYNEQFF
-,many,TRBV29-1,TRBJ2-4,TGCAGCGTTGAAGGGACAGCCAAAAACATTCAGTACTTC,CSVEGTAKNIQYF